This T cell receptor beta chain originates from a study of CXCR3-negative and CXCR3-positive naive CD8 T cells. Germline V lookup: CDR1 DFQATT, CDR2 SNEGSKA (reference sequence). The CDR3 runs 14 residues. General study findings and limits: CXCR3-negative naive cells had less hydrophobic TRB CDR3s than did CXCR3-positive naive cells.

The authors prepared UMI-labeled TRB cDNA libraries by 5' RACE. From the 5' RACE reads, TCRdb lists one entry per CDR3 protein and no DNA. The table gives about 63,000 distinct CDR3 sequences; the top ten clones make up around 5% of it. Regarding this clonotype: Antigen specificity is unknown.

The TCR originated in a human donor in good health. Some clones in this sample may be carry-over from other donors' samples. Sequenced input: naive CXCR3+ CD8+ T cells from blood. Documented subset: CD45RO-CCR7+CD27+CD95- naive CD8+ T cells expressing CXCR3 (TNR3+). J is TRBJ1-3 and V is TRBV20-1. The CDR3 here is CSARVGGEGNTIYF.